The text below deals with one T cell receptor (beta chain). The antigen remains undetermined. At one of its ends the junction is not consistent with the germline gene, which may arise from a read error. cDNA prepared by RNA extraction and subsequent reverse transcription served as the template for sequencing. Generated by immunoSEQ multiplex PCR, the TCRdb table keeps only in-frame clones and is missing some. The sample has about 180,000 clones, about 53% seen once; the top ten hold approximately 11%. These data are taken from a study of CD8+ T cells in alopecia areata. Whole-study context: Treatment comprised oral tofacitinib, 5 to 10 mg twice daily, in treated patients. General observations from the study: In scalp and blood, many expanded lesional clones persisted during tofacitinib.

The germline CDR1 and CDR2 sequences are DFQATT and SNEGSKA (reference sequence). CDR3 length equals 8 residues. Regarding treatment: oral pan-JAK inhibitor, 5-10 mg twice daily. The source material was CD8+ T cells sorted from blood, sampled at week 24, from a patient treated with tofacitinib. The sequence came from a human donor with alopecia areata. The chain combines TRBV20-1 with TRBJ2-1; tentative D call: TRBD2 (5 bases). The CDR3 protein is CSATAGIF. DNA for the CDR3: TGCAGTGCCACCGCGGGTATCTTC.